The rows below give T cell receptor beta chains drawn from one sample of a study of CD4+ T cells in melanoma. Method: immunoSEQ multiplex PCR; TCRdb's copy keeps in-frame clones and lacks some. Of roughly 52,000 clones listed, about 70% are singletons. Sequencing input: tumor tissue. These receptors were obtained from a human donor with melanoma. Both conserved end residues are part of each CDR3. D genes are given only for firm matches. The listing skips clone size in some rows; elsewhere it reads once, few, many or a size class.

clone_size | j_call | v_call | d_call | cdr3_length | cdr3_nt | cdr3_aa
many | TRBJ2-2 | TRBV30 | TRBD2 | 20 | TGTGCCTGGAGTCTAACAGGGATAACTAGCGGGGGGGCCTTTTACGGGGAGCTGTTTTTT | CAWSLTGITSGGAFYGELFF
NA | TRBJ1-5 | TRBV6-5 | NA | 9 | TGTGCCAGCACTAGGCCCCAGCATTTT | CASTRPQHF
NA | TRBJ1-2 | TRBV11-3 | TRBD1 | 15 | TGTGCCAGCAGCCGGCGGACAGGGGTTAACTATGGCTACACCTTC | CASSRRTGVNYGYTF
NA | TRBJ1-5 | TRBV19 | NA | 14 | TGTGCCAGTAAGGCGGGATTTAGCAATCAGCCCCAGCATTTT | CASKAGFSNQPQHF
NA | TRBJ2-1 | TRBV7-8 | TRBD1 | 13 | TGTGCCAGCAGCTTAGCGCAGGGGGTGGGAGAGTTCTTC | CASSLAQGVGEFF
once | TRBJ2-4 | TRBV12-2 | NA | 20 | TGTGCAAGTCGCTTAGCGGCTAGCGGGGTCCCCGCGCTAGCCAAAAACATTCAGTACTTC | CASRLAASGVPALAKNIQYF
NA | TRBJ2-7 | TRBV19 | TRBD1 | 15 | TGTGCCAGTAGTCTCGGGACAGGGGGTTTCGCCGAGCAGTACTTC | CASSLGTGGFAEQYF
NA | TRBJ2-1 | TRBV9 | NA | 15 | TGTGCCAGCAGCGTAGATGGCGCCCACCACAATGAGCAGTTCTTC | CASSVDGAHHNEQFF
NA | TRBJ1-2 | TRBV18 | NA | 16 | TGTGCCAGCTCACCACCTGTGCCGGGGCTGAACTATGGCTACACCTTC | CASSPPVPGLNYGYTF
NA | TRBJ2-3 | TRBV4-2 | TRBD2 | 17 | TGTGCCAGCAGCCACTCCTCGGTAGCGGGGGGCTTAGATACGCAGTATTTT | CASSHSSVAGGLDTQYF
many | TRBJ1-1 | TRBV5-1 | TRBD1 | 15 | TGCGCCAGCAGCGGACAGGGTGGGATGAACACTGAAGCTTTCTTT | CASSGQGGMNTEAFF
many | TRBJ1-4 | TRBV7-9 | TRBD1 | 15 | TGTGCCAGCAGCTTAGTAGGGACAGGTGATGAAAAACTGTTTTTT | CASSLVGTGDEKLFF
NA | TRBJ2-3 | TRBV4-1 | TRBD1 | 16 | TGCGCCAGCAGCCGAGCGACAGGGCCTCGCACAGATACGCAGTATTTT | CASSRATGPRTDTQYF
once | TRBJ2-1 | TRBV27 | NA | 15 | TGTGCCAGCAGTTATGGGGCGGGGTCCTACAATGAGCAGTTCTTC | CASSYGAGSYNEQFF
NA | TRBJ1-1 | TRBV6-4 | TRBD1 | 14 | TGTGCCAGCAGTGAGGGGACAGGGGGCACTGAAGCTTTCTTT | CASSEGTGGTEAFF
many | TRBJ1-2 | TRBV15 | NA | 13 | TGTGCCACCAGCACCGGGTGGGATCCTGGCTACACCTTC | CATSTGWDPGYTF
NA | TRBJ2-2 | TRBV9 | NA | 14 | TGTGCCAGCAGCCCCCCTAGGTGGTCCGGGGAGCTGTTTTTT | CASSPPRWSGELFF
NA | TRBJ1-1 | TRBV7-6 | NA | 14 | TGTGCCAGCAGCTTAGGACACTCGAACACTGAAGCTTTCTTT | CASSLGHSNTEAFF
NA | TRBJ1-1 | TRBV5-6 | NA | 13 | TGTGCCAGCAGCTTGGGACCGGACACTGAAGCTTTCTTT | CASSLGPDTEAFF
many | TRBJ1-6 | TRBV2 | NA | 13 | TGTGCCAGCACGAGCTCCTATAATTCACCCCTCCACTTT | CASTSSYNSPLHF
medium-sized | TRBJ1-5 | TRBV7-9 | NA | 16 | TGTGCCAGCAGCTCGGGCAGAACGGATAGCAATCAGCCCCAGCATTTT | CASSSGRTDSNQPQHF
few | TRBJ1-5 | TRBV19 | TRBD1 | 15 | TGTGCCAGTAGTGGAGGGACAGGGGGCGTTCAGCCCCAGCATTTT | CASSGGTGGVQPQHF
NA | TRBJ1-5 | TRBV6-5 | TRBD1 | 15 | TGTGCCAGCAGTTATACAGGGGGCCAGAATCAGCCCCAGCATTTT | CASSYTGGQNQPQHF
many | TRBJ2-1 | TRBV10-3 | NA | 12 | TGTGCCAGCCTGGACGAACACAATGAGCAGTTCTTC | CASLDEHNEQFF
NA | TRBJ1-2 | TRBV15 | NA | 14 | TGTGCCACCAGCAAAAAAGGGATGGAGTATGGCTACACCTTC | CATSKKGMEYGYTF
few | TRBJ2-2 | TRBV2 | NA | 16 | TGTGCCAGCAGCCTTGTTGGAGAGACCACGACCGGGGAGCTGTTTTTT | CASSLVGETTTGELFF
few | TRBJ1-1 | TRBV19 | TRBD1 | 12 | TGTGCCAGTAGCCCCCCAGGGGGTGAAGCTTTCTTT | CASSPPGGEAFF
NA | TRBJ2-5 | TRBV6-5 | TRBD2 | 16 | TGTGCCAGCAGTTACGATTGGACTAGCGGAAAAGAGACCCAGTACTTC | CASSYDWTSGKETQYF
NA | TRBJ1-3 | TRBV5-8 | NA | 15 | TGTGCCAGCAGCTGGGAAATTATCTCTGGAAACACCATATATTTT | CASSWEIISGNTIYF
NA | TRBJ2-5 | TRBV5-4 | TRBD1 | 13 | TGTGCCAGCAGCATAGGGACAGGGGAGACCCAGTACTTC | CASSIGTGETQYF
NA | TRBJ2-2 | TRBV9 | NA | 15 | TGTGCCAGCAGCGTAGGAGGGGCCCCTACCGGGGAGCTGTTTTTT | CASSVGGAPTGELFF
once | TRBJ2-1 | TRBV7-8 | TRBD2 | 15 | TGTGCCAGCAGCTTAGGCGGGGGGGCCAACAATGAGCAGTTCTTC | CASSLGGGANNEQFF
few | TRBJ2-7 | TRBV4-1 | TRBD1 | 16 | TGCGCCAGCAGCCAAGATGAGCAGGGGGCAAGGGACGAGCAGTACTTC | CASSQDEQGARDEQYF
NA | TRBJ1-1 | TRBV7-3 | TRBD1 | 14 | TGTGCCAGCAGCGGACAGGGGGGGAACACTGAAGCTTTCTTT | CASSGQGGNTEAFF
NA | TRBJ1-2 | TRBV2 | NA | 14 | TGTGCCAGCAGTCCATTTCGGGGGACTTATGGCTACACCTTC | CASSPFRGTYGYTF
NA | TRBJ2-7 | TRBV19 | NA | 12 | TGTGCCAGTAGTATGCAGGGCTACGAGCAGTACTTC | CASSMQGYEQYF
NA | TRBJ1-4 | TRBV5-1 | NA | 13 | TGCGCCAGCAGCGGCAGTGGAAATGAAAAACTGTTTTTT | CASSGSGNEKLFF
NA | TRBJ2-7 | TRBV11-1 | NA | 17 | TGTGCCAGCAGCTTCAGCGGGACAGGCCCTGTGGCCTACGAGCAGTACTTC | CASSFSGTGPVAYEQYF
NA | TRBJ1-1 | TRBV13 | TRBD1 | 13 | TGTGCCAGCAGCTTAACAGGGGGCACTGAAGCTTTCTTT | CASSLTGGTEAFF
NA | TRBJ1-3 | TRBV9 | NA | 14 | TGTGCCAGCAGCGTAAGGGGAGACGGAAACACCATATATTTT | CASSVRGDGNTIYF
NA | TRBJ2-7 | TRBV5-1 | NA | 13 | TGCGCCAGCAGCTTGGCACAGGGCTACGAGCAGTACTTC | CASSLAQGYEQYF
NA | TRBJ2-3 | TRBV5-1 | TRBD2 | 16 | TGCGCCAGCAGCCCGGGACTAGCGTTGCGGGCAGATACGCAGTATTTT | CASSPGLALRADTQYF
many | TRBJ2-5 | TRBV5-1 | TRBD2 | 14 | TGCGCCAGCAGCTCTGGGACTAGCCGACAGACCCAGTACTTC | CASSSGTSRQTQYF
NA | TRBJ1-1 | TRBV4-3 | NA | 14 | TGCGCCAGCAGCCCGATCGGCTCGGGCACTGAAGCTTTCTTT | CASSPIGSGTEAFF
NA | TRBJ1-5 | TRBV18 | TRBD1 | 16 | TGTGCCAGCTCACCAGGGACAGGGATCGGCAATCAGCCCCAGCATTTT | CASSPGTGIGNQPQHF
once | TRBJ1-1 | TRBV28 | NA | 15 | TGTGCCAGCAGTCCTCGGGGGGTGGGGGCCACTGAAGCTTTCTTT | CASSPRGVGATEAFF
NA | TRBJ1-6 | TRBV11-2 | TRBD1 | 14 | TGTGCCAGCTCCGGACAGGGTTTGGGTTCACCCCTCCACTTT | CASSGQGLGSPLHF
medium-sized | TRBJ1-6 | TRBV30 | NA | 15 | TGTGCCTGGAGTGGGGGGATGGCCTATAATTCACCCCTCCACTTT | CAWSGGMAYNSPLHF
NA | TRBJ2-7 | TRBV5-6 | TRBD1 | 17 | TGTGCCAGCAGCTCGTTCCGGGGGACAGGGCCTTCCTACGAGCAGTACTTC | CASSSFRGTGPSYEQYF
NA | TRBJ2-7 | TRBV27 | TRBD1 | 16 | TGTGCCAGCAGCCAGCTCCCGGGACAGGGAAAAGACGAGCAGTACTTC | CASSQLPGQGKDEQYF
many | TRBJ2-1 | TRBV6-6 | TRBD1 | 13 | TGTGCCAGCAGATTGGACAGGACCGATGAGCAGTTCTTC | CASRLDRTDEQFF
NA | TRBJ2-4 | TRBV5-6 | TRBD2 | 15 | TGTGCCAGCAGCTTGGCCGGGGACGGGAGGAACATTCAGTACTTC | CASSLAGDGRNIQYF
NA | TRBJ2-3 | TRBV6-5 | NA | 14 | TGTGCCAGCAGTTACTTGGGGGGCGCAGATACGCAGTATTTT | CASSYLGGADTQYF
many | TRBJ1-2 | TRBV29-1 | NA | 13 | TGCAGCGTTCACCACAGCGCCAACTATGGCTACACCTTC | CSVHHSANYGYTF
NA | TRBJ1-2 | TRBV29-1 | NA | 15 | TGCAGCGTTGTTCCCCACAGGGCGCAGGGGTATGGCTACACCTTC | CSVVPHRAQGYGYTF
NA | TRBJ2-5 | TRBV7-9 | NA | 14 | TGTGCCAGCAGCATTCCCGGGTTGGGGGAGACCCAGTACTTC | CASSIPGLGETQYF
NA | TRBJ2-3 | TRBV11-2 | NA | 16 | TGTGCCAGCAGCCCTCGACTTTTTGAGAGCACAGATACGCAGTATTTT | CASSPRLFESTDTQYF
NA | TRBJ2-7 | TRBV5-1 | NA | 14 | TGCGCCAGCAGCGCGGGGACGGTGTCCTACGAGCAGTACTTC | CASSAGTVSYEQYF